Below are 10 T cell receptor beta chains sequenced from a single sample in a study of blood T cell repertoires in COVID-19. Generated by immunoSEQ multiplex PCR, the TCRdb table keeps only in-frame clones and is missing some. The repertoire holds fewer than 200,000 clones, with roughly 80% as singletons. Sequencing used PBMCs or T cells enriched from blood (not recorded which). The source is a woman in her sixties with acute COVID-19.

This clone was seen once. This chain's CDR3 is CASSSMDSYGYTF. CDR3 nucleotide sequence: TGTGCCAGCAGCTCCATGGACAGCTATGGCTACACCTTC. J is TRBJ1-2 and V is TRBV5-8; D is perhaps TRBD1 (6 bases). CDR3 length: 13 amino acids. V was pared by 3 bases and J by 4 bases, with 10 bases between. Germline values: CDR1 SGHTS, CDR2 YDEGEE. Filled out from reference TRBV5-8 and TRBJ1-2, the complete variable domain reads EAGVTQSPTHLIKTRGQQATLRCSPISGHTSVYWYQQALGLGLQFLLWYDEGEERNRGNFPPRFSGRQFPNYSSELNVNALELEDSALYLCASSSMDSYGYTFGSGTRLTVV.

V usage is TRBV6-1 and J usage is TRBJ1-6; D is unclear. CDR3 length: 14 amino acids. Germline V CDR1 and CDR2: MNHNS, SASEGT. V lost 2 bases to trimming and J lost 10 bases, with 12 bases between them. The CDR3 nucleotides read TGTGCCAGCAGTGAATACCGGGTTGAGTCACCCCTCCACTTT. Translated, it gives CASSEYRVESPLHF.

The chain links TRBV6-2 or TRBV6-3 to TRBJ1-5, with TRBD1 matching 7 bases. Germline assignment: CDR1 MNHEY and CDR2 SVGEGT. The trim removed 5 bases at V and 6 bases at J, leaving 4 bases unmatched. The CDR3 is 13 residues long. The CDR3 region has the DNA TGTGCCAGCAGTGACAGGGTTGGTCAGCCCCAGCATTTT. Protein product: CASSDRVGQPQHF.

This chain connects TRBV3-1 (or the pseudogene TRBV3-2) to TRBJ1-2; D possibly corresponds to TRBD1 (6 bases). The CDR3 contains 17 residues. Germline V gene data show CDR1 as LGHDT and CDR2 as YNNKEL (reference sequence). The ends were cut back, 3 bases at V and 2 bases at J, with 19 bases in the middle. CDR3 sequence reads: CASSQEPGAETNYGYTF. CDR3 in DNA: TGTGCCAGCAGCCAGGAGCCAGGGGCGGAAACGAACTATGGCTACACCTTC.

The CDR3 DNA reads as TGTGCCAGCGGGACAGGGGGGGTCGAAAAACTGTTTTTT. Protein sequence: CASGTGGVEKLFF. J is TRBJ1-4 and V is TRBV28, with 11 bases identical to TRBD1. Per the germline V gene, CDR1 is MDHEN and CDR2 is SYDVKM. Trimming at V came to 8 bases and at J to 8 bases, leaving 4 bases not matched to a gene. The CDR3 spans 13 residues. The full variable domain, rest sourced from reference TRBV28 and TRBJ1-4, is DVKVTQSSRYLVKRTGEKVFLECVQDMDHENMFWYRQDPGLGLRLIYFSYDVKMKEKGDIPEGYSVSREKKERFSLILESASTNQTSMYLCASGTGGVEKLFFGSGTQLSVL.

This clone was picked up one time. The DNA for the CDR3 is TGCGCCAGCCTGACAGGGGGATCCGAGCAGTACTTC. It is translated as CASLTGGSEQYF. This chain connects TRBV10-2 to TRBJ2-7, with TRBD1 matching over 9 bases. Germline V gene lookup returns CDR1 WSHSY and CDR2 SAAADI. With 8 bases clipped from V and 6 bases from J, the junction kept 5 bases outside the gene matches. This CDR3 region has 12 residues.

The V call is TRBV28, the J call TRBJ2-1, with 14 bases identical to TRBD2. CDR1 and CDR2 (germline): MDHEN, SYDVKM. V was clipped by 6 bases and J by 0 bases; unmatched bases: 4. This CDR3 is built from 17 residues. The CDR3 is CASRGLAGVHSYNEQFF. Here the CDR3 DNA reads TGTGCCAGCAGGGGACTAGCGGGGGTTCACTCCTACAATGAGCAGTTCTTC.

The rearrangement joins TRBV12-5 to TRBJ1-2; no reliable D call. This CDR3 contains 12 residues. CDR1 LGHNT and CDR2 FRNRAP come from the germline V gene. V was clipped by 7 bases and J by 2 bases, with 8 bases between them. CDR3 coding DNA: TGTGCTAGTGCTAGAGACAACTATGGCTACACCTTC. It yields the protein CASARDNYGYTF.

This sequence joins TRBV7-9 and TRBJ2-1; 10 bases agree with TRBD2. The CDR3 sequence is 14 residues long. V lost 6 bases to trimming and J lost 4 bases; unmatched junction nucleotides: 3. Germline-derived CDR1 and CDR2 are SEHNR and FQNEAQ (reference sequence). CDR3 sequence reads: CASRTTSGYNEQFF. CDR3 bases: TGTGCCAGCAGGACGACTAGCGGGTACAATGAGCAGTTCTTC. The variable domain in full, with the rest retrieved from reference TRBV7-9 and TRBJ2-1, is DTGVSQNPRHKITKRGQNVTFRCDPISEHNRLYWYRQTLGQGPEFLTYFQNEAQLEKSRLLSDRFSAERPKGSFSTLEIQRTEQGDSAMYLCASRTTSGYNEQFFGPGTRLTVL.

The rearrangement joins TRBV6-2 or TRBV6-3 to TRBJ2-5, with TRBD2 matching 9 bases. Germline trimming cut 4 bases from V and 2 bases from J; bases unmatched to any gene: 11. Germline values: CDR1 MNHEY, CDR2 SVGEGT. The CDR3 spans 17 residues. For the CDR3, the DNA is TGTGCCAGCAGTTTGTCGGGTAGCGGGGGATCACAAGAGACCCAGTACTTC. Encoded protein: CASSLSGSGGSQETQYF.